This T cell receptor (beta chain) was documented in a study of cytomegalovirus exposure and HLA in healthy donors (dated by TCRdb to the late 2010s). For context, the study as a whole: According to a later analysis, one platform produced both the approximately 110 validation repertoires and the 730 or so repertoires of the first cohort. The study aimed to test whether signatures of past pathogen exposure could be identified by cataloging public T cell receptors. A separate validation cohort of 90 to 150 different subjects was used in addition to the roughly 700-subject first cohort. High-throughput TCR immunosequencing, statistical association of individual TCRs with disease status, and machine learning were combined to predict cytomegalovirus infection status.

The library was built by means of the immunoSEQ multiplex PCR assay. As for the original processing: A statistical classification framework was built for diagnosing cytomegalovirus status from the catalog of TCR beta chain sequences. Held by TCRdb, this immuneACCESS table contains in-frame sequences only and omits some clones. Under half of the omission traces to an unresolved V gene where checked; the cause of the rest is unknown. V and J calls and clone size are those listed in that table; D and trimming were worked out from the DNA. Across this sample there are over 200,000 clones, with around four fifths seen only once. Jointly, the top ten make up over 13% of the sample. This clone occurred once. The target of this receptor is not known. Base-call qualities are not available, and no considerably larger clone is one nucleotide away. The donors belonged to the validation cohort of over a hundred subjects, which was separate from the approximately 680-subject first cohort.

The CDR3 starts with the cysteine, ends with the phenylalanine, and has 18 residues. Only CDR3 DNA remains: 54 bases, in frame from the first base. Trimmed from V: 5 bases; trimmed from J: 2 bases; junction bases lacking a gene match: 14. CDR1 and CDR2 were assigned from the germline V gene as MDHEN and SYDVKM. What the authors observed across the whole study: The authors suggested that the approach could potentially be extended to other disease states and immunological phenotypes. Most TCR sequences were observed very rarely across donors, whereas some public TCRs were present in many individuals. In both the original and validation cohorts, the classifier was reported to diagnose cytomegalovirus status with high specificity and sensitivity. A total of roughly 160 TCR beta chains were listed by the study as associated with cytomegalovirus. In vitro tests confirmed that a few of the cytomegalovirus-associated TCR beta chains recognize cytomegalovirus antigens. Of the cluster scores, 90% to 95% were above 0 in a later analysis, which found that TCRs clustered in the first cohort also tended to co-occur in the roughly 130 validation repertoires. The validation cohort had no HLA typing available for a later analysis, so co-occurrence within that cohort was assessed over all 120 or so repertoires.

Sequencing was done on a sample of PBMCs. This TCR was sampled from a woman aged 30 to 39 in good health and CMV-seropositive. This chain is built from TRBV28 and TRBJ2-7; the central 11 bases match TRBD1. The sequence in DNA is TGTGCCAGCAGTCGTTGGACAGGGGGCGGGAGGGGGACCTACGAGCAGTACTTC. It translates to CASSRWTGGGRGTYEQYF. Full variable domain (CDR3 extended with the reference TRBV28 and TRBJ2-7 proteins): DVKVTQSSRYLVKRTGEKVFLECVQDMDHENMFWYRQDPGLGLRLIYFSYDVKMKEKGDIPEGYSVSREKKERFSLILESASTNQTSMYLCASSRWTGGGRGTYEQYFGPGTRLTVT.